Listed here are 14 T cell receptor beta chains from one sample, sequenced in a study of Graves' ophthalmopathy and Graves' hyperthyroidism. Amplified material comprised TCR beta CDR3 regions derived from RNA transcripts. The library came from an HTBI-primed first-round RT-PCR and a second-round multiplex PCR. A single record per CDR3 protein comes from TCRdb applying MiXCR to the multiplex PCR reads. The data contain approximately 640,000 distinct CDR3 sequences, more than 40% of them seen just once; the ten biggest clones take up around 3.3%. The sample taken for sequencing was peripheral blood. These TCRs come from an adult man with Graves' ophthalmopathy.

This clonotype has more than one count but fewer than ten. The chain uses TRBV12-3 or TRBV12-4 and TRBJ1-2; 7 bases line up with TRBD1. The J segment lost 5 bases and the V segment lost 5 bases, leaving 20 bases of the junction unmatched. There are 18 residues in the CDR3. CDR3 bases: TGTGCCAGCAGTGATCCTAGGCTCTCCGGGACAGCTACTTATGGCTACACCTTC. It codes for CASSDPRLSGTATYGYTF.

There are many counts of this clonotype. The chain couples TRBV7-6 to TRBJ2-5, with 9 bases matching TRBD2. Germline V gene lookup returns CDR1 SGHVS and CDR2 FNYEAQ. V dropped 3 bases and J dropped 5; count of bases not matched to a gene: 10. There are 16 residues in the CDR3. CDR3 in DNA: TGTGCCAGCAGCTTGGGGTCGGCGGGGGGGCCGGAGACCCAGTACTTC. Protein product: CASSLGSAGGPETQYF.

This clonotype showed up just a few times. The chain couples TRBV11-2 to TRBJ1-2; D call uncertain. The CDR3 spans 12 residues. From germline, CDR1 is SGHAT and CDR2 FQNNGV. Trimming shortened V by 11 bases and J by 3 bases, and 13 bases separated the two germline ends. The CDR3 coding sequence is TGTGCCTGGAGTGTGTCGTACTATGGCTACACCTTC. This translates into CAWSVSYYGYTF.

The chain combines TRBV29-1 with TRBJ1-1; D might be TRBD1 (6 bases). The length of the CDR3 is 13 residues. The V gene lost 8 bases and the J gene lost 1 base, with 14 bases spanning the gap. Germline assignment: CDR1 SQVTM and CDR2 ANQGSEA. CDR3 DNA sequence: TGCAGCTTTACAGGGAGGTGGAACACTGAAGCTTTCTTT. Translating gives CSFTGRWNTEAFF. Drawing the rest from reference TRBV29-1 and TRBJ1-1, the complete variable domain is SAVISQKPSRDICQRGTSLTIQCQVDSQVTMMFWYRQQPGQSLTLIATANQGSEATYESGFVIDKFPISRPNLTFSTLTVSNMSPEDSSIYLCSFTGRWNTEAFFGQGTRLTVV.

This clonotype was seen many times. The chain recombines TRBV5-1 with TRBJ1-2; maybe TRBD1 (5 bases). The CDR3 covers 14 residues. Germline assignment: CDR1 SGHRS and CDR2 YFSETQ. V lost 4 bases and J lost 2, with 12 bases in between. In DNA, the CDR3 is TGCGCCAGCAGCCAACAACGGGGGAACTATGGCTACACCTTC. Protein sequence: CASSQQRGNYGYTF.

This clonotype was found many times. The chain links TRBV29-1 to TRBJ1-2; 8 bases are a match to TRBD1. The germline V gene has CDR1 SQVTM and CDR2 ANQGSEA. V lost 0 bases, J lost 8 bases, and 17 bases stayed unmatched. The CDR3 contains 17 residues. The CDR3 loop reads CSVEDWDSTGAGWGYTF. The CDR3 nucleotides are TGCAGCGTTGAAGATTGGGATTCGACAGGGGCGGGTTGGGGCTACACCTTC.

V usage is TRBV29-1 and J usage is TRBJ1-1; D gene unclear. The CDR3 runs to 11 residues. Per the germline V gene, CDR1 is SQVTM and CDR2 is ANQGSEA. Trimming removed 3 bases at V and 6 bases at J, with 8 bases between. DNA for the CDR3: TGCAGCGTTGATAAAACAGCTGAAGCTTTCTTT. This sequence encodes CSVDKTAEAFF.

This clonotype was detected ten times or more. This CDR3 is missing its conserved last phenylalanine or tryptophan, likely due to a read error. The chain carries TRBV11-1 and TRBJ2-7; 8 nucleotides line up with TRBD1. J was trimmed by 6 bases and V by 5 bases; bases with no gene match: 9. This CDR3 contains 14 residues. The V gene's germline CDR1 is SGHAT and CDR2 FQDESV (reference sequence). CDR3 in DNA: TGTGCCAGCAGCCAAAAAGGACAGGGAAGCGAGCAGTACCTC. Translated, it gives CASSQKGQGSEQYL.

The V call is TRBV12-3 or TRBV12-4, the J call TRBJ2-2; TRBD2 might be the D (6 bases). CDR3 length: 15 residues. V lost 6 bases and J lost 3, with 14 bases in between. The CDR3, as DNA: TGTGCCAGCAGCCAATTCGTAGCGGACACCGGGGAGCTGTTTTTT. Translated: CASSQFVADTGELFF.

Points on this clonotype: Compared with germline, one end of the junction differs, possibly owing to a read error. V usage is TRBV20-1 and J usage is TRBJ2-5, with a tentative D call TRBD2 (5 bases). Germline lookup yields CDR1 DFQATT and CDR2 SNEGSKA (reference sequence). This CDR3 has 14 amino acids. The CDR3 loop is CNAMDGGLQETQYF. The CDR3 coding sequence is TGCAATGCTATGGACGGCGGGCTCCAAGAGACCCAGTACTTC.

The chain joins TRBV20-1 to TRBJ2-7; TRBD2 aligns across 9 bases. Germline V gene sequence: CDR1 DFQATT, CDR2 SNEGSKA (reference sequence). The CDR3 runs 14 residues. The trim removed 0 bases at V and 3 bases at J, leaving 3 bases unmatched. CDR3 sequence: CSARDSGGGYEQYF. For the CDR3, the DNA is TGCAGTGCTAGAGATAGCGGGGGTGGCTACGAGCAGTACTTC.

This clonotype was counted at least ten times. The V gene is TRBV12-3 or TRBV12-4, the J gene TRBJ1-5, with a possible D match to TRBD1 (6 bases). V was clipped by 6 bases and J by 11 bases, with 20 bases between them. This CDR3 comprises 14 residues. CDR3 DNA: TGTGCCAGCAGCCAAGGACAGTCCTTGGGGGCCCAGCATTTT. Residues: CASSQGQSLGAQHF.

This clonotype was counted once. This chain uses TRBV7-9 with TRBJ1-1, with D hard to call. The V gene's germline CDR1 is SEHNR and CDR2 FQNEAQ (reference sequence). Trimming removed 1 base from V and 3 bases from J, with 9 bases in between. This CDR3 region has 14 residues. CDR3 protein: CASSLGVTHTEAFF. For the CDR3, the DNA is TGTGCCAGCAGCTTAGGAGTCACCCACACTGAAGCTTTCTTT.

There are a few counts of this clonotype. As DNA, the CDR3 is TGTGCCAGCAGCTTGGTCTCACGGGGCCAAGAGACCCAGTACTTC. This codes for CASSLVSRGQETQYF. The chain links TRBV5-6 to TRBJ2-5; TRBD2 might be the D (5 bases). Trimming removed 0 bases at V and 1 base at J, with 10 bases between. Germline V gene data show CDR1 as SGHDT and CDR2 as YYEEEE. This CDR3 is built from 15 residues.